The next 6 T cell receptor beta chains were all read from a single sample in a study of T cells after yellow fever vaccination. TCRdb re-called the 5' RACE reads through MiXCR, storing one row per CDR3 protein. The table includes 100,000 to 150,000 distinct CDR3 sequences, roughly 10% detected once. This material consisted of CD8+ T cells sorted from PBMCs, taken on the day of the yellow fever booster vaccination. These receptors were collected from a man aged 18 to 30 who received the YFV17D yellow fever vaccine.

This clonotype was counted at least ten times. The rearrangement links TRBV12-3 or TRBV12-4 to TRBJ1-1, with D unclear. The CDR3 spans 14 residues. V lost 3 bases to trimming and J lost 1 base, with 9 bases between them. Here the CDR3 DNA reads TGTGCCAGCAGTTTCCTGACGGGGAACACTGAAGCTTTCTTT. It codes for CASSFLTGNTEAFF.

This clonotype turned up a few times. The chain is built from TRBV20-1 and TRBJ2-2; D is undetermined. In germline, CDR1 is DFQATT, CDR2 SNEGSKA (reference sequence). V lost 5 bases and J lost 7, with 20 bases in between. This CDR3 has 15 residues. The DNA for the CDR3 is TGCAGTGCTGCCGAGACCCCCGCCGGGTTCGGGGAGCTGTTTTTT. This encodes CSAAETPAGFGELFF.

Only a few counts were recorded for this clonotype. This chain joins TRBV27 and TRBJ1-1; TRBD1 is a possible D gene (5 bases). V lost 0 bases and J 1 base, leaving 9 bases between the germline ends. Germline values: CDR1 MNHEY, CDR2 SMNVEV (reference sequence). This CDR3 has 15 residues. The CDR3 coding sequence is TGTGCCAGCAGTTTATCGGGGAGGGGGAACACTGAAGCTTTCTTT. It translates to CASSLSGRGNTEAFF.

At least ten counts were recorded for this clonotype. The J gene is TRBJ2-3, the V gene TRBV7-3; D unresolved. From germline, CDR1 is SGHTA and CDR2 FQGTGA. V gave up 5 bases and J gave up 10 bases, with 16 bases separating them. The CDR3 totals 13 residues. The CDR3 nucleotides read TGTGCCAGCAGCGCCGACGGTTCGGTGGCGCAGTATTTT. Protein sequence: CASSADGSVAQYF.

This clonotype was counted only a few times. The V and J genes are TRBV5-5 and TRBJ2-3; possible D gene TRBD1, 5 bases. Per the germline V gene, CDR1 is SGHKS and CDR2 is YYEKEE (reference sequence). Between the trimmed V and J ends, which lost 5 bases and 6 bases, there was a span of 19 bases. The CDR3 extends over 15 amino acids. DNA for the CDR3: TGTGCCAGCAGACTTGGCAGGGTAGTTGTCGATACGCAGTATTTT. Translated: CASRLGRVVVDTQYF. The full variable domain, completed using reference TRBV5-5 and TRBJ2-3, is DAGVTQSPTHLIKTRGQQVTLRCSPISGHKSVSWYQQVLGQGPQFIFQYYEKEERGRGNFPDRFSARQFPNYSSELNVNALLLGDSALYLCASRLGRVVVDTQYFGPGTRLTVL.

This clonotype has a handful of counts. The rearrangement joins TRBV20-1 to TRBJ1-2; TRBD1 might be the D (5 bases). From germline, CDR1 is DFQATT and CDR2 SNEGSKA (reference sequence). The V and J ends lost 1 base and 4 bases respectively, with 19 bases between them. The CDR3 length is 16 residues. DNA of the CDR3: TGCAGTGCTAGAGCCAATTGGAGAGGGGTGAGCTATGGCTACACCTTC. It codes for CSARANWRGVSYGYTF.